This entry lists 11 T cell receptor beta chains sequenced from one sample in a study of shared clonotypes between healthy human individuals. The data were produced by immunoSEQ multiplex PCR, yet TCRdb's version contains in-frame clones alone and is incomplete. This sample has millions of clones, with about 92% found just once. The sample comprised naive CD4+ T cells from PBMCs. The subset was: CD45RA+ positively selected. The origin of the receptors is a man younger than 35 in good health. Some clones in this sample may be carry-over from other donors' samples.

The chain links TRBV27 to TRBJ1-5; TRBD1 is a possible D gene (5 bases). V lost 2 bases, J lost 0 bases, and 23 bases lay in between. The CDR3 spans 20 residues. CDR1 is MNHEY, CDR2 SMNVEV, per germline (reference sequence). CDR3 sequence: CASSLMYRRGAGDSNQPQHF. CDR3 nucleotide sequence: TGTGCCAGCAGTTTAATGTATCGGAGGGGCGCGGGGGATAGCAATCAGCCCCAGCATTTT.

This rearrangement joins TRBV5-1 to TRBJ1-1; D gene ambiguous. The CDR3 contains 13 residues. V was shortened by 4 bases and J by 6 bases, with 13 bases between the two germline ends. Germline V lookup: CDR1 SGHRS, CDR2 YFSETQ. CDR3 sequence reads: CASSPPGFPEAFF. In nucleotides, the CDR3 is TGCGCCAGCAGCCCCCCGGGGTTCCCTGAAGCTTTCTTT.

The chain employs TRBV4-1 and TRBJ1-1; D unresolved. The CDR3 loop spans 15 amino acids. The germline CDR1 and CDR2 sequences are MGHRA and YSYEKL. V was shortened by 1 base and J by 0 bases, with 9 bases between the two germline ends. The CDR3 DNA reads TGCGCCAGCAGCCAAGTTGGGTCCATGAACACTGAAGCTTTCTTT. Residues: CASSQVGSMNTEAFF.

The chain couples TRBV6-6 to TRBJ1-1; 8 bases align to TRBD1. Trimming removed 5 bases from V and 6 bases from J; junction bases left unmatched: 8. The CDR3 is 14 residues long. Germline CDR1 and CDR2: MNHNY and SVGAGI (reference sequence). The CDR3 here is CASSRQGSGAEAFF. The DNA of the CDR3 is TGTGCCAGCAGTCGACAGGGGTCGGGGGCTGAAGCTTTCTTT.

The CDR3 reads CASSLVGTGSAYQETQYF. The CDR3 nucleotides read TGCGCCAGCAGCTTGGTGGGGACAGGGTCCGCTTACCAAGAGACCCAGTACTTC. The V call is TRBV5-1, the J call TRBJ2-5, with TRBD1 matching over 9 bases. The germline V gene encodes CDR1 SGHRS and CDR2 YFSETQ. This CDR3 is 18 amino acids long. V gave up 0 bases and J gave up 0 bases; unmatched junction bases: 9.

The V and J genes are TRBV5-1 and TRBJ2-7, with 7 bases lining up with TRBD1. Germline loops: CDR1 SGHRS, CDR2 YFSETQ. The CDR3 extends over 15 amino acids. V shed 3 bases and J 3 bases; nucleotides not matched to a gene: 9. The CDR3 protein is CASSSNRGLDYEQYF. CDR3 sequence (DNA): TGCGCCAGCAGCTCCAACAGGGGTTTAGACTACGAGCAGTACTTC. The whole variable domain, remainder taken from reference TRBV5-1 and TRBJ2-7, is KAGVTQTPRYLIKTRGQQVTLSCSPISGHRSVSWYQQTPGQGLQFLFEYFSETQRNKGNFPGRFSGRQFSNSRSEMNVSTLELGDSALYLCASSSNRGLDYEQYFGPGTRLTVT.

The V gene is TRBV7-2, the J gene TRBJ2-1; 12 nucleotides agree with TRBD2. The CDR3 loop spans 18 amino acids. Unmatched junction bases numbered 11, after V lost 0 bases and J lost 8 bases. The germline V gene has CDR1 SGHTA and CDR2 FQGNSA. The CDR3 loop reads CASSLAVVASGGVHEQFF. The CDR3 nucleotides are TGTGCCAGCAGCTTAGCCGTGGTGGCTAGCGGGGGGGTTCATGAGCAGTTCTTC.

Turning to this clone: This specimen includes other DNA sequences encoding the same CDR3. The gene calls are TRBV9 and TRBJ2-2; maybe TRBD1 (6 bases). V lost 2 bases and J lost 2, with 10 bases in between. The germline V gene encodes CDR1 SGDLS and CDR2 YYNGEE. This CDR3 comprises 15 residues. CDR3 in amino acids: CASSVGRGNTGELFF. The CDR3 nucleotides are TGTGCCAGCAGCGTCGGCAGGGGAAACACCGGGGAGCTGTTTTTT.

The genes are TRBV4-2 and TRBJ2-7; 9 bases agree with TRBD1. Germline loops: CDR1 LGHNA, CDR2 YNFKEQ. The CDR3 totals 15 residues. J gave up 6 bases and V 1 base, and 7 bases lay outside the gene matches. The CDR3 region is CASSQAGTGSSEQYF. CDR3 bases: TGTGCCAGCAGCCAAGCCGGGACAGGGAGCAGCGAGCAGTACTTC.

The chain recombines TRBV29-1 with TRBJ1-3; 8 bases are a match to TRBD1. The junction had 10 bases not matched to a gene; V was cut back by 7 bases and J by 2 bases. Per germline, CDR1 SQVTM and CDR2 ANQGSEA. This CDR3 contains 15 residues. The CDR3, as DNA: TGCAGCGACCTCCGCATGACAGGGGCTGGAAACACCATATATTTT. Translation gives CSDLRMTGAGNTIYF. Full variable domain (missing parts from reference TRBV29-1 and TRBJ1-3): SAVISQKPSRDICQRGTSLTIQCQVDSQVTMMFWYRQQPGQSLTLIATANQGSEATYESGFVIDKFPISRPNLTFSTLTVSNMSPEDSSIYLCSDLRMTGAGNTIYFGEGSWLTVV.

V is TRBV19 and J is TRBJ2-5; possible D gene TRBD1, 6 bases. V shed 7 bases and J shed 4 bases, with 13 bases lying between them. Per the germline V gene, CDR1 is LNHDA and CDR2 is SQIVND (reference sequence). This CDR3 spans 13 amino acids. The CDR3 DNA reads TGTGCCAGTACCATGGGCAGGGGAGAGACCCAGTACTTC. This translates into CASTMGRGETQYF.